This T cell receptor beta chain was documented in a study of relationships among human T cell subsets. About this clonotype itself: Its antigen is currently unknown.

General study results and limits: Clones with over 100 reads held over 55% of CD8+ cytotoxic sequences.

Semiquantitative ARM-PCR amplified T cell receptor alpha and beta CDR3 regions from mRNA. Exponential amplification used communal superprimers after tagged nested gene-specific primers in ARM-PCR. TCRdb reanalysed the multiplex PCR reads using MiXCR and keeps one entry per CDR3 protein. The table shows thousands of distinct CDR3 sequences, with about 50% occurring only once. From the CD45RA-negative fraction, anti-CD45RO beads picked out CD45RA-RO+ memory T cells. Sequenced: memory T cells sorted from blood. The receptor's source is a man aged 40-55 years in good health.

For the CDR3, the DNA is TGTGCCTGGAGTGTAAACAGAAACTATGGCTACACCTTC. Translating it yields CAWSVNRNYGYTF. The genes are TRBV30 and TRBJ1-2; no definite D call. This CDR3 spans 13 amino acids. V was cut by 0 bases and J by 2 bases, with 7 bases left in between. The V gene's germline CDR1 is GTSNPN and CDR2 SVGIG (reference sequence). Based on the CDR3 plus reference TRBV30 and TRBJ1-2, the full variable domain is SQTIHQWPATLVQPVGSPLSLECTVEGTSNPNLYWYRQAAGRGLQLLFYSVGIGQISSEVPQNLSASRPQDRQFILSSKKLLLSDSGFYLCAWSVNRNYGYTFGSGTRLTVV.